This T cell receptor beta chain is drawn from a study of blood T cell repertoires in COVID-19. V lost 5 bases to trimming and J lost 3 bases; unmatched junction nucleotides: 8. The CDR3 is 15 residues long. From germline, CDR1 is SGHTA and CDR2 FQGNSA. The protocol was immunoSEQ multiplex PCR, while the TCRdb copy is restricted to in-frame clones and leaves out a portion. The table lists 40,000 to 50,000 clones, under 90% of them singletons. Sequenced input: peripheral blood. The TCR originated in a man aged 45-65 years with active COVID-19. V is TRBV7-2 and J is TRBJ2-3, with 7 bases lining up with TRBD1. DNA of the CDR3: TGTGCCAGCAGCCAGGGTAGGGGGCGGACAGATACGCAGTATTTT. Residues: CASSQGRGRTDTQYF.